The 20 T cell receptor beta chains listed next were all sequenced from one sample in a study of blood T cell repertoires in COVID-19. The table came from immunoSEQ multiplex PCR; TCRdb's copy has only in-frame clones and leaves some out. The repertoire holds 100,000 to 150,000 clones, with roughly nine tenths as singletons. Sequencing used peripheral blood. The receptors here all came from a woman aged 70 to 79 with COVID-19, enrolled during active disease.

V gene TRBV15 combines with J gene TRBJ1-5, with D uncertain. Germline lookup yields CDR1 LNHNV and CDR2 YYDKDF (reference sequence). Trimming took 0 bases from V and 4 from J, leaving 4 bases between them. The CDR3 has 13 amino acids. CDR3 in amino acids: CATSRDRNQPQHF. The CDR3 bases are TGTGCCACCAGCAGAGATCGGAATCAGCCCCAGCATTTT.

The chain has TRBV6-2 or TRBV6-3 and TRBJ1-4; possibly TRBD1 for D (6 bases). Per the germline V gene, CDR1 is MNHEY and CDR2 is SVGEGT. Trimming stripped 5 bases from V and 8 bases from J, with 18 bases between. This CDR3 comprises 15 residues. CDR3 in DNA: TGTGCCAGCAGTCCCCTTTGGGGGCCGTACGAAAAACTGTTTTTT. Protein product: CASSPLWGPYEKLFF.

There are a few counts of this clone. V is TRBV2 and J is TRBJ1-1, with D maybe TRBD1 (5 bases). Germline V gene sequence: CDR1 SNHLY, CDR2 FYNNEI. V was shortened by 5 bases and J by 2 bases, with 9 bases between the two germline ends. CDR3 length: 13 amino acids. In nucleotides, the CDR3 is TGTGCCAGCAGTACGACAGCCAACACTGAAGCTTTCTTT. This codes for CASSTTANTEAFF.

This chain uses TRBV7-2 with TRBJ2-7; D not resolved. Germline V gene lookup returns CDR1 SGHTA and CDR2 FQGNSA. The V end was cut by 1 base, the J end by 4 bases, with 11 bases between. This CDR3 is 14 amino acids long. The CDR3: CASSLGSLEYEQYF. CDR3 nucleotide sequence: TGTGCCAGCAGCTTAGGGTCTTTGGAGTACGAGCAGTACTTC. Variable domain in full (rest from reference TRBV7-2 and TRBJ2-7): GAGVSQSPSNKVTEKGKDVELRCDPISGHTALYWYRQSLGQGLEFLIYFQGNSAPDKSGLPSDRFSAERTGGSVSTLTIQRTQQEDSAVYLCASSLGSLEYEQYFGPGTRLTVT.

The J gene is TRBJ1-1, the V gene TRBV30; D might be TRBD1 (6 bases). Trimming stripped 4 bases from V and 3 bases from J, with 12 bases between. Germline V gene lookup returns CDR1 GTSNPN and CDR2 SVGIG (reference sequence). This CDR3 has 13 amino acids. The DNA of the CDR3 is TGTGCCTGGAATCCAGGGGTTTACACTGAAGCTTTCTTT. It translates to CAWNPGVYTEAFF.

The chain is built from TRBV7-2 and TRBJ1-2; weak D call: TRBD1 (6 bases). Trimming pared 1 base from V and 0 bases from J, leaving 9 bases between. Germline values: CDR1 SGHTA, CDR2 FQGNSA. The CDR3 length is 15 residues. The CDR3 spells CASSLDRAANYGYTF. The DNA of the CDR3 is TGTGCCAGCAGCTTAGACAGGGCCGCTAACTATGGCTACACCTTC.

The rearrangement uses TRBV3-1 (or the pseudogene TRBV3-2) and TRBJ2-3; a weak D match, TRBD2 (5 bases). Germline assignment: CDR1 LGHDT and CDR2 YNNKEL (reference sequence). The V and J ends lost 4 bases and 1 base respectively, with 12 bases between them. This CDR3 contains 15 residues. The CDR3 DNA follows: TGTGCCAGCAGCCCGATAGCGTTGCGCACAGATACGCAGTATTTT. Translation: CASSPIALRTDTQYF.

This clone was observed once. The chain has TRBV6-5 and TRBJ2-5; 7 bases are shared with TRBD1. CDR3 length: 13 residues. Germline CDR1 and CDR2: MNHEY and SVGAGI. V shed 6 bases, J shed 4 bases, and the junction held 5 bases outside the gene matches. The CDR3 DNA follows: TGTGCCAGCAGCATACGACAGGGAGAGACCCAGTACTTC. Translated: CASSIRQGETQYF.

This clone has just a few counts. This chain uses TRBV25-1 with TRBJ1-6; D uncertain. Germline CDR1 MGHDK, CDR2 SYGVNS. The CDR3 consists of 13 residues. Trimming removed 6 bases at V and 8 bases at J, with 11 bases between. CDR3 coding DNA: TGTGCCAGCAGGAGAGGAACCGATTCACCCCTCCACTTT. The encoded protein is CASRRGTDSPLHF.

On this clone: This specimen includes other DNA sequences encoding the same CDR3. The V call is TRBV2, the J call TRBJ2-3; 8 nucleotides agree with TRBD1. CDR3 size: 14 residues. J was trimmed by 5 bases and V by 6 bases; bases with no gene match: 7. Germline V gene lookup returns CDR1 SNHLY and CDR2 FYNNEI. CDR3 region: CASSLDRGRDTQYF. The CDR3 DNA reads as TGTGCCAGCAGCCTTGACAGGGGAAGAGATACGCAGTATTTT.

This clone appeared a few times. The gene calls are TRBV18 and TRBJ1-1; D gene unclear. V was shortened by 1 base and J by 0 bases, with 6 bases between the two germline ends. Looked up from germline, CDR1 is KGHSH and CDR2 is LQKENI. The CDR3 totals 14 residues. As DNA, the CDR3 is TGTGCCAGCTCACCACAAAAGCTGAACACTGAAGCTTTCTTT. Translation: CASSPQKLNTEAFF.

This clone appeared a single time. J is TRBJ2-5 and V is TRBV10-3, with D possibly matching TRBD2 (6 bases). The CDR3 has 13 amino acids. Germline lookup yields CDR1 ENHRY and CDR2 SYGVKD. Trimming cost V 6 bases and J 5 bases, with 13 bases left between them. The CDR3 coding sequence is TGTGCCATCAGCCTGGGACGGGGGGAGACCCAGTACTTC. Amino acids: CAISLGRGETQYF.

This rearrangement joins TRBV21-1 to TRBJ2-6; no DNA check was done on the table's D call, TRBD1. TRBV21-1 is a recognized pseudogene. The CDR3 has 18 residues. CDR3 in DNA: TGTGCCAGCAGCACACGACAGACTTCAGACTCTGGGGCCAACGTCCTGACTTTC. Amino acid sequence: CASSTRQTSDSGANVLTF.

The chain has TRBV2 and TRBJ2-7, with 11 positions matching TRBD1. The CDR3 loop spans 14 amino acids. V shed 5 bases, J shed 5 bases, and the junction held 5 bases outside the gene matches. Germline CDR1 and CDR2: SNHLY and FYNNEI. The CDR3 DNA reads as TGTGCCAGCAGTACCAGGACAGGGGGCGACGAGCAGTACTTC. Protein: CASSTRTGGDEQYF.

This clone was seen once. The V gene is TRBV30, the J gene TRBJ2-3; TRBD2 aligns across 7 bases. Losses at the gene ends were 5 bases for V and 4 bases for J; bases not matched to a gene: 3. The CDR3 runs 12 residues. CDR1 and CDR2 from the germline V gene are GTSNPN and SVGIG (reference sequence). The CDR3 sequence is CAWESGADTQYF. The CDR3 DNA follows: TGTGCCTGGGAGAGCGGGGCAGATACGCAGTATTTT.

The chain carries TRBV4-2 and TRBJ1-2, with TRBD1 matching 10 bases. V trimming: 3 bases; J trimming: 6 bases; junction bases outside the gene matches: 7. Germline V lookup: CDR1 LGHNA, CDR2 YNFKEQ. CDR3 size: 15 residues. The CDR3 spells CASSQDDRGPHGYTF. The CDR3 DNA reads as TGTGCCAGCAGCCAGGATGACAGGGGGCCACATGGCTACACCTTC.

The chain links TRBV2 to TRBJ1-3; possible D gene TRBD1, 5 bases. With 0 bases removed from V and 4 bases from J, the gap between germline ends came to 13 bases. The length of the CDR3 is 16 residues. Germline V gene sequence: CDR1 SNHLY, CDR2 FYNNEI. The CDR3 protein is CASSEALPRVGNTIYF. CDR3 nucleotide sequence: TGTGCCAGCAGTGAAGCGCTTCCCAGGGTCGGAAACACCATATATTTT.

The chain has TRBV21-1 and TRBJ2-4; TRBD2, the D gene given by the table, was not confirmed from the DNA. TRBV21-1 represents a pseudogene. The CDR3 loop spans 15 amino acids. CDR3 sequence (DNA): TGTGCCAGCAGCCCCAAAGGCGGCTCTGCTAACATTCAGTACTTC. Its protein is CASSPKGGSANIQYF.

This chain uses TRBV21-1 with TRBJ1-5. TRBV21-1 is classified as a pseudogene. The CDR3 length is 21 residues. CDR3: CASSSSPPRLSRRGVHQPQHF. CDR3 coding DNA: TGTGCCAGCAGCTCCTCCCCGCCGAGATTGAGTAGGAGGGGAGTCCATCAGCCCCAGCATTTT.

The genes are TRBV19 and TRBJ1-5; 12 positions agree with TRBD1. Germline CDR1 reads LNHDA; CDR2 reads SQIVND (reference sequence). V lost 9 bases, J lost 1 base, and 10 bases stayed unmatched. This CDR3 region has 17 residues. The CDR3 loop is CASEIGTGGWSNQPQHF. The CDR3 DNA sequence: TGTGCCAGCGAGATCGGGACAGGGGGCTGGAGCAATCAGCCCCAGCATTTT.